This entry concerns a single T cell receptor beta chain. Participants who had HIV were, without exception, treated in the United States. CDR1 and CDR2 (germline): SGDLS, YYNGEE. V lost 0 bases, J lost 0 bases, and 6 bases lay in between. The CDR3 has 14 residues. Version v3.0 of the immunoSEQ assay was performed at survey level. The target of sequencing was about 35,000-50,000 T-cell genomes per sample. Profiled with immunoSEQ multiplex PCR; TCRdb holds only in-frame clones, not every one. The sample gives about 28,000 clones, 86% of which show up once; 4.5% to 6% is in the top ten. The data were obtained in a study of long-term antiretroviral therapy in people with HIV.

The rearrangement links TRBV9 to TRBJ1-1, with D perhaps matching TRBD1 (5 bases). The sequence was obtained from a woman aged 25 to 39 with HIV. The material sequenced was unsorted PBMCs, taken 0.8 years after starting antiretroviral therapy. The CDR3 region is CASSVGQMNTEAFF. CDR3 coding DNA: TGTGCCAGCAGCGTAGGACAGATGAACACTGAAGCTTTCTTT.